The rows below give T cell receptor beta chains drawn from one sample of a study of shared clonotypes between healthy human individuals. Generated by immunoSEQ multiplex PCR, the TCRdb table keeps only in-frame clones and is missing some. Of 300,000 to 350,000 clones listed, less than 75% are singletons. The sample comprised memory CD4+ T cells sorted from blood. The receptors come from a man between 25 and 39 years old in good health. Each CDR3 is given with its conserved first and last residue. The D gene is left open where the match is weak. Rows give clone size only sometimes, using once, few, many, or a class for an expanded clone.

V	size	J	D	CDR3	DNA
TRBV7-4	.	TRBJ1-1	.	CATSREGLNTEAFF	TGTGCCACTTCGAGGGAGGGATTGAACACTGAAGCTTTCTTT
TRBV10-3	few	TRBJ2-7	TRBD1	CAISSPGQSTYEQYF	TGTGCCATCAGTAGTCCGGGACAGAGCACCTACGAGCAGTACTTC
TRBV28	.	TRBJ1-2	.	CASNGSGRLANYGYTF	TGTGCCAGCAATGGTTCGGGGCGCCTAGCTAACTATGGCTACACCTTC
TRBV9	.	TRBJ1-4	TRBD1	CASSAPGGNEKLFF	TGTGCCAGCAGCGCCCCAGGGGGTAATGAAAAACTGTTTTTT
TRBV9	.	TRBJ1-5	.	CASSIEGSGTPQHF	TGTGCCAGCAGTATCGAGGGCTCTGGTACGCCCCAGCATTTT
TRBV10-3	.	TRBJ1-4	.	CAIGEEKLFF	TGTGCCATCGGAGAGGAAAAACTGTTTTTT
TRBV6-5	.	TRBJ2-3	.	CASSRFDGDTQYF	TGTGCCAGCAGTCGATTCGACGGAGATACGCAGTATTTT
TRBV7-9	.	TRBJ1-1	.	CASSRGLMNTEAFF	TGTGCCAGCAGCCGGGGTCTCATGAACACTGAAGCTTTCTTT
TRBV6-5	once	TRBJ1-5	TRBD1	CASSRDSLGPQHF	TGTGCCAGCAGTCGGGACAGCCTCGGGCCCCAGCATTTT
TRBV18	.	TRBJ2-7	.	CASSPYASSSYEQYF	TGTGCCAGCTCACCATACGCTAGCAGCTCCTACGAGCAGTACTTC
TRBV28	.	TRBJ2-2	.	CASTGTLHTTGELFF	TGTGCCAGCACCGGGACCCTCCACACCACCGGGGAGCTGTTTTTT
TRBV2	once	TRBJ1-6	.	CASSERGDSPLHF	TGTGCCAGCAGTGAAAGAGGGGATTCACCCCTCCACTTT
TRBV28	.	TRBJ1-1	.	CASRTGTPNTEAFF	TGTGCCAGCAGAACGGGTACTCCGAACACTGAAGCTTTCTTT
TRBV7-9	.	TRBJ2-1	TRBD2	CASSPPGLADNEQFF	TGTGCCAGCAGCCCCCCGGGACTAGCGGACAATGAGCAGTTCTTC
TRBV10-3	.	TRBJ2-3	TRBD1	CAISRQGGDTDTQYF	TGTGCCATCAGTCGACAGGGGGGCGACACAGATACGCAGTATTTT
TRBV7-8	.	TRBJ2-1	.	CASSLAGPETFYNEQFF	TGTGCCAGCAGCTTAGCGGGGCCGGAGACGTTCTACAATGAGCAGTTCTTC
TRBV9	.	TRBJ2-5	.	CASSPYSSQETQYF	TGTGCCAGCAGCCCCTACAGTTCCCAAGAGACCCAGTACTTC
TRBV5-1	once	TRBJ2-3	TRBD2	CASSSVLAGSTDTQYF	TGCGCCAGCAGCTCGGTACTAGCGGGAAGCACAGATACGCAGTATTTT
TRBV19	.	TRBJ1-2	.	CASTSRNPNYGYTF	TGTGCCAGTACAAGCAGGAACCCTAACTATGGCTACACCTTC
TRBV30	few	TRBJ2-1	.	CAWSAGGKGEQFF	TGTGCCTGGAGCGCAGGGGGGAAGGGTGAGCAGTTCTTC
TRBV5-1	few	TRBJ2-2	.	CASNPLGTGELFF	TGCGCCAGCAACCCCTTGGGTACCGGGGAGCTGTTTTTT
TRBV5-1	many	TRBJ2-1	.	CASSSSGVGYNEQFF	TGCGCCAGCAGTTCTTCAGGGGTTGGGTACAATGAGCAGTTCTTC
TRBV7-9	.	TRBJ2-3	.	CASTELGDTQYF	TGTGCCAGCACCGAACTAGGAGATACGCAGTATTTT
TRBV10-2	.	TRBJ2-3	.	CASSVGPTQYF	TGCGCCAGCAGTGTTGGGCCTACGCAGTATTTT
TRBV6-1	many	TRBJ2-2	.	CASSVRRTGTGELFF	TGTGCCAGCAGTGTAAGGAGGACGGGCACCGGGGAGCTGTTTTTT
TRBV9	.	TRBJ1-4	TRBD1	CASSTGTGGREKLFF	TGTGCCAGCAGCACCGGGACAGGGGGACGTGAAAAACTGTTTTTT
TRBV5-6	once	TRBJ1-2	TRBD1	CASSDPRGTRYTF	TGTGCCAGCAGCGACCCCAGGGGGACGCGCTACACCTTC
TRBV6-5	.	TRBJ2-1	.	CASSYSTGSTYNEQFF	TGTGCCAGCAGTTACAGTACAGGGTCAACCTACAATGAGCAGTTCTTC
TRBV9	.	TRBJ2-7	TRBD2	CASSPNGLVNGEQYF	TGTGCCAGCAGCCCCAATGGACTAGTTAATGGCGAGCAGTACTTC
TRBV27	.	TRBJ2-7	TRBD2	CASRAGAAREQYF	TGTGCCAGCAGAGCGGGAGCTGCTCGCGAGCAGTACTTC
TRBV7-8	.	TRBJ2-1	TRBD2	CASSLREGNNEQFF	TGTGCCAGCAGCTTGCGGGAGGGGAACAATGAGCAGTTCTTC
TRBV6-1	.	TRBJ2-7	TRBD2	CASCGLAYEQYF	TGTGCCAGCTGCGGACTAGCCTACGAGCAGTACTTC
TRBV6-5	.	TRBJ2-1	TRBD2	CASSYLPSGIGEQFF	TGTGCCAGCAGTTATTTGCCTAGCGGGATCGGTGAGCAGTTCTTC
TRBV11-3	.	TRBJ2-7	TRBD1	CASSRTGTGPYEQYF	TGTGCCAGCAGCCGAACCGGGACAGGACCCTACGAGCAGTACTTC
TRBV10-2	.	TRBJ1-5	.	CASSDASPNQPQHF	TGCGCCAGCAGTGATGCCAGCCCAAATCAGCCCCAGCATTTT
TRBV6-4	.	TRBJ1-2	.	CASSDTQRSGGYTF	TGTGCCAGCAGTGACACACAGAGGAGCGGTGGCTACACCTTC
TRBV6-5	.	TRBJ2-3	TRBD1	CASRRTGGTDTQYF	TGTGCCAGCAGGAGGACAGGGGGGACAGATACGCAGTATTTT
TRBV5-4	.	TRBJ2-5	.	CASSLDVGYGQETQYF	TGTGCCAGCAGCTTGGACGTGGGTTACGGCCAAGAGACCCAGTACTTC
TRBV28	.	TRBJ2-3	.	CASSTRDKFTDTQYF	TGTGCCAGCAGTACCCGAGACAAATTCACAGATACGCAGTATTTT
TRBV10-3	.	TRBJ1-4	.	CAISRAASTTNEKLFF	TGTGCCATCAGTCGGGCAGCATCGACAACTAATGAAAAACTGTTTTTT
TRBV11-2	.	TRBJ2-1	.	CASRYMGNEQFF	TGTGCCAGCAGATACATGGGTAATGAGCAGTTCTTC
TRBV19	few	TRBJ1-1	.	CASSISGGALGTEAFF	TGTGCCAGTAGTATTTCAGGCGGGGCCCTAGGAACTGAAGCTTTCTTT
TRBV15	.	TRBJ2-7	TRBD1	CATSSLRQGNNYEQYF	TGTGCCACCAGCAGCTTACGACAGGGTAATAACTACGAGCAGTACTTC
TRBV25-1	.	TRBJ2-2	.	CASSSQSVNTGELFF	TGTGCCAGCAGTTCCCAGTCTGTGAACACCGGGGAGCTGTTTTTT
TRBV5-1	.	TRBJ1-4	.	CASSLGPSTEKLFF	TGCGCCAGCAGCTTGGGGCCAAGTACAGAAAAACTGTTTTTT
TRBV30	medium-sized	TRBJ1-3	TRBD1	CAWRKTGAGNTIYF	TGTGCCTGGAGAAAAACAGGGGCTGGAAACACCATATATTTT
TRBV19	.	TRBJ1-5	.	CASSIGINQPQHF	TGTGCCAGTAGTATTGGTATCAATCAGCCCCAGCATTTT
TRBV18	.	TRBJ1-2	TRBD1	CASSDRGAYGYTF	TGTGCCAGCTCGGACAGGGGGGCCTATGGCTACACCTTC
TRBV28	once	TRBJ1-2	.	CASSKMGGRIYGYTF	TGTGCCAGCAGTAAGATGGGTGGCCGGATCTATGGCTACACCTTC
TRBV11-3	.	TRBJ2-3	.	CASRAGGEGSDTQYF	TGTGCCAGCCGGGCGGGTGGCGAGGGTTCAGATACGCAGTATTTT
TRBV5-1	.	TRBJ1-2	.	CASSLTVGGADGYTF	TGCGCCAGCAGCCTTACGGTGGGGGGAGCTGATGGCTACACCTTC
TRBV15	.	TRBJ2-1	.	CATSRGRQVEQFF	TGTGCCACCAGCAGAGGTAGGCAGGTTGAGCAGTTCTTC
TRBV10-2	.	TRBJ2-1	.	CASSEFKEQFF	TGCGCCAGCAGTGAGTTTAAAGAGCAGTTCTTC
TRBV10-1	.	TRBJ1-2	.	CASSVTLNYGYTF	TGCGCCAGCAGTGTGACCCTTAACTATGGCTACACCTTC
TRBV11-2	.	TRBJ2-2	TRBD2	CASSSGTHNTGELFF	TGTGCCAGCAGCAGCGGGACTCATAACACCGGGGAGCTGTTTTTT